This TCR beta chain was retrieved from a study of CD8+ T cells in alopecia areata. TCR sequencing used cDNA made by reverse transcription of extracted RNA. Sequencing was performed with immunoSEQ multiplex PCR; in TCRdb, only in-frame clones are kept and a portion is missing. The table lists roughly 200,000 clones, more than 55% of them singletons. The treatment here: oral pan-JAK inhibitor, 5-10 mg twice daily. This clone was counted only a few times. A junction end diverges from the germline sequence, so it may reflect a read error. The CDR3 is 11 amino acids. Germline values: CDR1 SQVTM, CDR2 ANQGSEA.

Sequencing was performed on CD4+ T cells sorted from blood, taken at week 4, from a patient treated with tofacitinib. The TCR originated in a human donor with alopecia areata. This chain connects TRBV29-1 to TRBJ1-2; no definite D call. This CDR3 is CSVGVGEGCAF. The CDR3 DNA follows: TGCAGCGTTGGAGTCGGCGAGGGCTGTGCCTTC.